The rows below give T cell receptor beta chains drawn from one sample of a study of blood T cell repertoires in COVID-19. Repertoires were generated with immunoSEQ multiplex PCR, while TCRdb's copy carries only in-frame clones and drops some. Found here are about 110,000 clones, more than 70% of them singletons; the top ten hold 5.5% to 8%. Sequencing used peripheral blood. The receptor set was obtained from a man aged 50-60 years with active or convalescent COVID-19. Each CDR3 is given with its conserved first and last residue. A D gene is named only where the DNA matches it firmly. Size tells how often a clone was seen (once, few, many) or the class of an expanded clone, and some rows leave it out.

NA	NA	TRBJ1-1	TRBV2	CASSGGVMNTEAFF	TGTGCCAGCAGTGGCGGGGTTATGAACACTGAAGCTTTCTTT
once	NA	TRBJ2-2	TRBV11-2	CASSDQGLNTGELFF	TGTGCCAGCAGCGATCAGGGACTCAACACCGGGGAGCTGTTTTTT
NA	NA	TRBJ1-3	TRBV28	CATSRGGAGNTIYF	TGTGCCACCTCAAGGGGGGGGGCTGGAAACACCATATATTTT
NA	NA	TRBJ1-4	TRBV4-3	CASRGAEEKLFF	TGCGCCAGCAGGGGGGCAGAGGAAAAACTGTTTTTT
NA	NA	TRBJ2-3	TRBV6-4	CASSPGSSTDTQYF	TGTGCCAGCAGTCCGGGTAGCAGCACAGATACGCAGTATTTT
few	NA	TRBJ2-6	TRBV6-1	CASSEGASGANVLTF	TGTGCCAGCAGTGAAGGGGCCTCTGGGGCCAACGTCCTGACTTTC
NA	TRBD1	TRBJ1-2	TRBV7-2	CASSSGQGDIGGYTF	TGTGCCAGCAGCTCCGGACAGGGGGATATTGGTGGCTACACCTTC
once	NA	TRBJ2-7	TRBV9	CASSVDISQQYF	TGTGCCAGCAGCGTAGATATCTCCCAGCAGTACTTC
few	NA	TRBJ1-1	TRBV18	CASSPRSGTEAFF	TGTGCCAGCTCACCAAGGTCGGGCACTGAAGCTTTCTTT
few	TRBD2	TRBJ2-3	TRBV28	CASSLWGAGADTQYF	TGTGCCAGCAGTTTATGGGGAGCGGGAGCAGATACGCAGTATTTT
NA	TRBD1	TRBJ1-3	TRBV28	CASSLPGQGSSGNTIYF	TGTGCCAGCAGTCTACCGGGACAGGGGAGCTCTGGAAACACCATATATTTT
NA	TRBD1	TRBJ1-4	TRBV5-1	CASRLTGTGGGEKLFF	TGCGCCAGCAGACTCACCGGGACAGGGGGTGGTGAAAAACTGTTTTTT
NA	NA	TRBJ2-7	TRBV30	CAWSAGDWSAYEQYF	TGTGCCTGGAGTGCCGGGGACTGGAGCGCCTACGAGCAGTACTTC
NA	TRBD2	TRBJ2-2	TRBV11-3	CASSLEGLAGTGELFF	TGTGCCAGCAGCTTAGAGGGACTAGCGGGAACCGGGGAGCTGTTTTTT